This TCR beta chain was sequenced in a study of T cell changes during pregnancy in multiple sclerosis. The table came from immunoSEQ multiplex PCR; TCRdb's copy has only in-frame clones and leaves some out. Of about 70,000 clones detected, about 92% appear once; the ten largest clones hold roughly 3%. The V gene's germline CDR1 is LGHNA and CDR2 YSLEER. The CDR3 totals 16 residues. V was clipped by 4 bases and J by 0 bases, with 15 bases between them. Sequencing was performed on CD8+ T cells from peripheral blood mononuclear cells, taken in the third trimester of pregnancy. This TCR came from a female donor in good health, enrolled as a control in a pregnancy study. V is TRBV4-3 and J is TRBJ1-1; D is perhaps TRBD1 (6 bases). CDR3 loop: CASSLSLQGLNTEAFF. The CDR3 DNA reads as TGCGCCAGCAGCCTCAGTTTACAGGGTTTGAACACTGAAGCTTTCTTT.